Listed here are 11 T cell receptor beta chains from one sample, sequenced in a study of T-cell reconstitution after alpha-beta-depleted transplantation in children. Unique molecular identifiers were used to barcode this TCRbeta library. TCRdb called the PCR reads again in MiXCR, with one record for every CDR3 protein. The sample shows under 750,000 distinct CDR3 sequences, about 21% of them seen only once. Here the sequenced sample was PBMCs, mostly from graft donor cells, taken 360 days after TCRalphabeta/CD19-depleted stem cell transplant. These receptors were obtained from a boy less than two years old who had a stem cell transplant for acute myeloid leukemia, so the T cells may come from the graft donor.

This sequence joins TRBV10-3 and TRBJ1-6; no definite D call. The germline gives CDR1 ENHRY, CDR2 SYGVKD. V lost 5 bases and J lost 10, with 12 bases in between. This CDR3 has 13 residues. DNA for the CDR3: TGTGCCATCAGTTCGCCTAATGGCTCACCCCTCCACTTT. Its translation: CAISSPNGSPLHF.

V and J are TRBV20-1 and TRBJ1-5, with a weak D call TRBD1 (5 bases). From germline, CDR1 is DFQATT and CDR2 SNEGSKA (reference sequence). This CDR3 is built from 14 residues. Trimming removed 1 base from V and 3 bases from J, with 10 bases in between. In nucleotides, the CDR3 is TGCAGTGCTAGAGGGCGGGGGTCCAATCAGCCCCAGCATTTT. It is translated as CSARGRGSNQPQHF.

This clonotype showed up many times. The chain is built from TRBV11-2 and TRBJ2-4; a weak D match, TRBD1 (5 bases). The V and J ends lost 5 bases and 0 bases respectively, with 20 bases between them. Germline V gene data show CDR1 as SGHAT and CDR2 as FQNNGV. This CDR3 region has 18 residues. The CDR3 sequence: CASSPRKGFELAKNIQYF. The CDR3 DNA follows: TGTGCCAGCAGCCCCCGGAAGGGGTTTGAACTAGCCAAAAACATTCAGTACTTC.

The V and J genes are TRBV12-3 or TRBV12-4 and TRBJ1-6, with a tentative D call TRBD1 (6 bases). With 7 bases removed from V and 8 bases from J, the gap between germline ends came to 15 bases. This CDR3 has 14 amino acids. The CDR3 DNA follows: TGTGCCAGCACCCCGTCAGGGGTGTATTCACCCCTCCACTTT. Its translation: CASTPSGVYSPLHF.

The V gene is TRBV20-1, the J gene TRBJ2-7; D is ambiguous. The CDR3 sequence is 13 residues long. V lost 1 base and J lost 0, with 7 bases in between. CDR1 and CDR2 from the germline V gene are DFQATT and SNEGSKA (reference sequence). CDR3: CSARVGSSYEQYF. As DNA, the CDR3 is TGCAGTGCTAGAGTCGGAAGCTCCTACGAGCAGTACTTC.

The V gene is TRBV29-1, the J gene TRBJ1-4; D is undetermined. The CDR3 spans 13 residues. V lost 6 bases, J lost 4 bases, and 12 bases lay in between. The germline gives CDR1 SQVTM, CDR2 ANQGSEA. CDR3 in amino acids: CSVKRRLNEKLFF. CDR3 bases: TGCAGCGTCAAAAGAAGACTTAATGAAAAACTGTTTTTT.

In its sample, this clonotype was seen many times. The CDR3 sequence is CASSSGLPHTGELFF. DNA of the CDR3: TGTGCCAGCTCCTCGGGACTCCCCCACACCGGGGAGCTGTTTTTT. This chain joins TRBV28 and TRBJ2-2, with TRBD2 as a possible D gene (6 bases). Germline V gene data show CDR1 as MDHEN and CDR2 as SYDVKM. CDR3 length equals 15 residues. V was trimmed by 8 bases and J by 3 bases, leaving 16 bases between them. The variable domain in full, completed from reference TRBV28 and TRBJ2-2, reads DVKVTQSSRYLVKRTGEKVFLECVQDMDHENMFWYRQDPGLGLRLIYFSYDVKMKEKGDIPEGYSVSREKKERFSLILESASTNQTSMYLCASSSGLPHTGELFFGEGSRLTVL.

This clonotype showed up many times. As DNA, the CDR3 is TGCGCCAGCAGCTTACAGGGAGGGAGCGAGCAGTACGTC. Residues: CASSLQGGSEQYV. This chain connects TRBV5-1 to TRBJ2-7; tentatively, D is TRBD2 (7 bases). This CDR3 is built from 13 residues. Germline CDR1 reads SGHRS; CDR2 reads YFSETQ. Trimming removed 2 bases at V and 6 bases at J, with 12 bases between.

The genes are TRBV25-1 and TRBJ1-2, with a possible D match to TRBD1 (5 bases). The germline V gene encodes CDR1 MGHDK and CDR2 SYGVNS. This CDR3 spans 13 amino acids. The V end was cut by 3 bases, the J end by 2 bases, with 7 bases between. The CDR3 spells CASSETENYGYTF. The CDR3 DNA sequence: TGTGCCAGCAGTGAGACAGAGAACTATGGCTACACCTTC.

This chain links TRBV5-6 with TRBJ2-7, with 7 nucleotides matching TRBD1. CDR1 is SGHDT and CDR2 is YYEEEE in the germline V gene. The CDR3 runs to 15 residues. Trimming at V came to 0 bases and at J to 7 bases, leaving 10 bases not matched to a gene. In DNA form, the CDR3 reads TGTGCCAGCAGCTTGGCCGGGACAGTTCAGATGGAGCAGTACGTC. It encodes CASSLAGTVQMEQYV.

CDR3 protein: CASSRRTGEETQYF. CDR3 DNA: TGTGCCAGCAGCCGAAGGACAGGAGAAGAGACCCAGTACTTC. V and J are TRBV28 and TRBJ2-5; 7 positions agree with TRBD1. V lost 6 bases and J lost 3; bases outside the gene matches: 7. The CDR3 totals 14 residues. Germline CDR1 MDHEN, CDR2 SYDVKM.